This T cell receptor (beta chain) was sequenced for a study of identifying expanded T cells in peripheral blood. Overall study findings and caveats: Over approximately two and four weeks, about 15 and 18 clones changed, versus approximately 1.1 between replicates.

This clone was detected only once. Antigen unknown. The data were produced by immunoSEQ multiplex PCR, yet TCRdb's version contains in-frame clones alone and is incomplete. The data contain over 70,000 clones, around 90% of them singletons. The receptor was isolated from a person aged 18 to 75 in good health. The specimen sequenced was blood.

This chain's CDR3 is CASSPVRAGYGYTF. The CDR3 DNA is TGTGCCAGCAGCCCAGTCCGAGCCGGCTATGGCTACACCTTC. This chain joins TRBV13 and TRBJ1-2; D gene unclear. Germline V CDR1 and CDR2: PRHDT, FYEKMQ (reference sequence). The CDR3 has 14 amino acids. Trimming stripped 5 bases from V and 4 bases from J, with 14 bases between.